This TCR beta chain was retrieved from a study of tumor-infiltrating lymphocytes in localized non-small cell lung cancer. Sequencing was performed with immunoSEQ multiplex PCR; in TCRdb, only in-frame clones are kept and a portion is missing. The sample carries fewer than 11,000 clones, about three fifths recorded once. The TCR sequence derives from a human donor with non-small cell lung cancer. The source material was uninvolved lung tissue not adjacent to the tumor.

CDR3 loop: CASSTAAGEKLFF. CDR3 sequence (DNA): TGTGCCAGCAGCACGGCCGCGGGGGAAAAACTGTTTTTT. This chain connects TRBV7-3 to TRBJ1-4; D gene unclear. CDR1 and CDR2 from the germline V gene are SGHTA and FQGTGA. Trimming shortened V by 5 bases and J by 8 bases, and 12 bases separated the two germline ends. This CDR3 contains 13 residues.